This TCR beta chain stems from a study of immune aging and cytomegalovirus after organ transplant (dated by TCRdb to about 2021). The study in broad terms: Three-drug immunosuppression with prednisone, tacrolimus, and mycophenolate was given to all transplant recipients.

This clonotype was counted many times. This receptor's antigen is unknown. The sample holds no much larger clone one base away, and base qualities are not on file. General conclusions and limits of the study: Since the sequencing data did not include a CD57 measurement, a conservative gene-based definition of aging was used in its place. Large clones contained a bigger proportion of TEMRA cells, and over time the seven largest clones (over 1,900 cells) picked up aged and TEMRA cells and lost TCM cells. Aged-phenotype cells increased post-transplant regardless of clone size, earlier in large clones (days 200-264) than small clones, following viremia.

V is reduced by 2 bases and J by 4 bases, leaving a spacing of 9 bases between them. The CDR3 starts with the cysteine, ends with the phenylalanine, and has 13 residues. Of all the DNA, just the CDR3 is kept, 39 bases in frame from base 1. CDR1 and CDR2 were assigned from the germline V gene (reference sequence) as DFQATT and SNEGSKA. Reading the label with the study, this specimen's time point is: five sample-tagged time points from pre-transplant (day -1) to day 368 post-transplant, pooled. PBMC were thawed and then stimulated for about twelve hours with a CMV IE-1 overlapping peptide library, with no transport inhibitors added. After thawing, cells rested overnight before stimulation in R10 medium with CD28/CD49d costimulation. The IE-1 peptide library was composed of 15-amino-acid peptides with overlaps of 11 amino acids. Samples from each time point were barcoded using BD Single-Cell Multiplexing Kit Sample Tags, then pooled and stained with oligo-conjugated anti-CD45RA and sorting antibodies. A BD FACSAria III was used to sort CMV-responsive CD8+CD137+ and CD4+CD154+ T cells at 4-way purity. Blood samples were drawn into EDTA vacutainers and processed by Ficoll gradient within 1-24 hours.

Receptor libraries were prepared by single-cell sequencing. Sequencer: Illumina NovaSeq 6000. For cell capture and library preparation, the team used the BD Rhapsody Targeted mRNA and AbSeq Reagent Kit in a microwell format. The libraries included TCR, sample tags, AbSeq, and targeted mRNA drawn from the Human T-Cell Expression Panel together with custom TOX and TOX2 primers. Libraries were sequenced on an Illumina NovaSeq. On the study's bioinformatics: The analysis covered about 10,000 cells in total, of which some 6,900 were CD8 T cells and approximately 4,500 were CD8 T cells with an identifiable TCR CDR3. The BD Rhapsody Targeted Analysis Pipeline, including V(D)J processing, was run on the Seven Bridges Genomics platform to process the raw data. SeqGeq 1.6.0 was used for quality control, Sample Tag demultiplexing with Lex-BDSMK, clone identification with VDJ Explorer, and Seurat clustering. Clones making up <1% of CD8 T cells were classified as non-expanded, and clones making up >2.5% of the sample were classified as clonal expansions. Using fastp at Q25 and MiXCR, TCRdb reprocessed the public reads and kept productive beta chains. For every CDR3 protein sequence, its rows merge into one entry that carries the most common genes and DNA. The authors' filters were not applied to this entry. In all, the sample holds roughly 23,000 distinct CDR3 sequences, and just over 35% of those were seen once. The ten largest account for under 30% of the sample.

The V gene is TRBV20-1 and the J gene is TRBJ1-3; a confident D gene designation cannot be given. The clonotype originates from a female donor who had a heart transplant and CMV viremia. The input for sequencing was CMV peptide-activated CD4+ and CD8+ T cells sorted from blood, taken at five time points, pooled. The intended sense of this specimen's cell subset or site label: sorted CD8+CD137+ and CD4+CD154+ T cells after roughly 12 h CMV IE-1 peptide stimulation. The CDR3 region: CSARQRKGNTIYF. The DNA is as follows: TGCAGTGCTAGACAGAGAAAAGGAAACACCATATATTTT.